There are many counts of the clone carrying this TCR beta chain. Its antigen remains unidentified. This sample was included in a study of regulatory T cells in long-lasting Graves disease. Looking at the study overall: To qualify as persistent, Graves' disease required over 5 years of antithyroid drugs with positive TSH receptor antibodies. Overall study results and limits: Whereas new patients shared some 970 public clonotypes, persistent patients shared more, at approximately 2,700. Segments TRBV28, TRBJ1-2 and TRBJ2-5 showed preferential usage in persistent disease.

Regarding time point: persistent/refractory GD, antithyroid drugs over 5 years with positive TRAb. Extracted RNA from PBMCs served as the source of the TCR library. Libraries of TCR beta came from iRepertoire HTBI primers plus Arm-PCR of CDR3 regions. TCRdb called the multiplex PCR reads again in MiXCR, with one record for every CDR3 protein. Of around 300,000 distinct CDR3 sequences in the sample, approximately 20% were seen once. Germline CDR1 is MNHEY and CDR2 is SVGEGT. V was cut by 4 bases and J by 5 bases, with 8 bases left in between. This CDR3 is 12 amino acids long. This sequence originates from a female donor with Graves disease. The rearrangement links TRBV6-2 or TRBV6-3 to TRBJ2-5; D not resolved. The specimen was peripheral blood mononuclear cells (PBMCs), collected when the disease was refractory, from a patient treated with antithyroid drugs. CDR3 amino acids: CASSSVGETQYF. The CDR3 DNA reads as TGTGCCAGCAGTTCGGTCGGGGAGACCCAGTACTTC.